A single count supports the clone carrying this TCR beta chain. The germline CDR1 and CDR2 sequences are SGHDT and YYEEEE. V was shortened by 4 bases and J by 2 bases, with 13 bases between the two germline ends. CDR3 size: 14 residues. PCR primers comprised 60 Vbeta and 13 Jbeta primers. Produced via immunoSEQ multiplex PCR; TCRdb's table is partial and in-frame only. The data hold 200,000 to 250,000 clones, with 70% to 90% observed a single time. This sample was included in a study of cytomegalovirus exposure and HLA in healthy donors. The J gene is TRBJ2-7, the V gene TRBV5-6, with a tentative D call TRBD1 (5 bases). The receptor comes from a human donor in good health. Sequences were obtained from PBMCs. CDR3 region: CASSAPGQPYEQYF. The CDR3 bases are TGTGCCAGCAGCGCGCCTGGACAACCCTACGAGCAGTACTTC.